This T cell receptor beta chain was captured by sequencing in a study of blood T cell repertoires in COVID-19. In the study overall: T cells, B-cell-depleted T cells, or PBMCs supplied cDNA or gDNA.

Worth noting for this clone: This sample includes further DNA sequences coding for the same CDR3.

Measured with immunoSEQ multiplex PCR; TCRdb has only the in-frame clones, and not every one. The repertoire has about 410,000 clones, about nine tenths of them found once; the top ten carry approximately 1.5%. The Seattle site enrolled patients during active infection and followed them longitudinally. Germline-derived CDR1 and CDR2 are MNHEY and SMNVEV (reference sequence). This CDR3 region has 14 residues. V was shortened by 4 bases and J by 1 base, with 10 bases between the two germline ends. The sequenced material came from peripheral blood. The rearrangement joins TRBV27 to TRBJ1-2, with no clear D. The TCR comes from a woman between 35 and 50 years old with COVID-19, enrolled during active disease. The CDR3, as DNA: TGTGCCAGCAGTTGGGCAGGAAGTAACTATGGCTACACCTTC. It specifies CASSWAGSNYGYTF.